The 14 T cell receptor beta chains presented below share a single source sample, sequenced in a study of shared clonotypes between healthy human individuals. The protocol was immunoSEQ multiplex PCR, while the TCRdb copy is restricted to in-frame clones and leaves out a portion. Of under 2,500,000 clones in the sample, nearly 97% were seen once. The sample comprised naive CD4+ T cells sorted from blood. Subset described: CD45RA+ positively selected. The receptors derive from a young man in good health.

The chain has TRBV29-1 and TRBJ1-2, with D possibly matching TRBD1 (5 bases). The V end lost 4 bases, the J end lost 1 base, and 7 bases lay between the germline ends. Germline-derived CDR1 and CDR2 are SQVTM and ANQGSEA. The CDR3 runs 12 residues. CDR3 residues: CSVAQGNYGYTF. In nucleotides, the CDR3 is TGCAGCGTTGCTCAGGGTAACTATGGCTACACCTTC.

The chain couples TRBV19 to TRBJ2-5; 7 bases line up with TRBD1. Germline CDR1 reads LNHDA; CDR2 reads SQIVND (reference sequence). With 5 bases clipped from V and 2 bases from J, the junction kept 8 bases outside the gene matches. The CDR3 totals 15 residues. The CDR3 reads CASSPTPGQQETQYF. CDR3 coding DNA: TGTGCCAGTAGTCCAACTCCGGGACAGCAAGAGACCCAGTACTTC.

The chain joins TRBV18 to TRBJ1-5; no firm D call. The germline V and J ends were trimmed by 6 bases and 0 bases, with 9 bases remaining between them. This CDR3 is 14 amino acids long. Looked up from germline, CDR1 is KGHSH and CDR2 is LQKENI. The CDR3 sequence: CASSRLDSNQPQHF. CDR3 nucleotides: TGTGCCAGCTCCCGCCTGGATAGCAATCAGCCCCAGCATTTT.

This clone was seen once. The CDR3 loop is CASSDTGGNEKLFF. Written as DNA, the CDR3 is TGTGCCAGCAGTGACACAGGGGGGAATGAAAAACTGTTTTTT. The chain carries TRBV6-6 and TRBJ1-4, with 8 bases fitting TRBD1. CDR1 and CDR2 (germline): MNHNY, SVGAGI (reference sequence). Trimming removed 5 bases from V and 5 bases from J; junction bases left unmatched: 4. This CDR3 is 14 amino acids long.

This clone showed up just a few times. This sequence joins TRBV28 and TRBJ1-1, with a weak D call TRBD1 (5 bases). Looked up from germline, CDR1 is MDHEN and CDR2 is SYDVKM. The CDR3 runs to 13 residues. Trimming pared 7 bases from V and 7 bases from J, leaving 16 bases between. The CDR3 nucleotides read TGTGCCAGCACTATCGGACAAACTAATGAAGCTTTCTTT. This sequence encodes CASTIGQTNEAFF.

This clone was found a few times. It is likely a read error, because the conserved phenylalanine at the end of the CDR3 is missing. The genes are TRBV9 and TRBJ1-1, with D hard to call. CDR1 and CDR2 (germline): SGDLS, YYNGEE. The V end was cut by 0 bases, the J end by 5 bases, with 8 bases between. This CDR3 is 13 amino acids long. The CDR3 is CASSVGTGTEAFL. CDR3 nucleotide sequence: TGTGCCAGCAGCGTAGGGACGGGGACTGAAGCTTTCCTT.

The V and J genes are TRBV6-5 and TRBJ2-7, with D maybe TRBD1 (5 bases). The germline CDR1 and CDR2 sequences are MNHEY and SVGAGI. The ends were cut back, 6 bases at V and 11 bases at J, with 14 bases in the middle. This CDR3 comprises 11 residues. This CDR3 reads CASSQGRGEYF. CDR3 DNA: TGTGCCAGCAGCCAAGGTAGGGGCGAGTACTTC.

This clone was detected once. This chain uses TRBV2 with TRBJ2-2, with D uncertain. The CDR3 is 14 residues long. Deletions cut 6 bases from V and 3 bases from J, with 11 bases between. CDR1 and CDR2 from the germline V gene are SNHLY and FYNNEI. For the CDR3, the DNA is TGTGCCAGCAGATTATTCCTAGACACCGGGGAGCTGTTTTTT. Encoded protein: CASRLFLDTGELFF.

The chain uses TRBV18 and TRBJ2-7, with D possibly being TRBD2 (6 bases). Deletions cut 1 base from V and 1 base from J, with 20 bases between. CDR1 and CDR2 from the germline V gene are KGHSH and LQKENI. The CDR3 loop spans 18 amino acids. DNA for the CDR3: TGTGCCAGCTCACCACGCTCCTCGGGTAGCGGAATGTCCTACGAGCAGTACTTC. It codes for CASSPRSSGSGMSYEQYF.

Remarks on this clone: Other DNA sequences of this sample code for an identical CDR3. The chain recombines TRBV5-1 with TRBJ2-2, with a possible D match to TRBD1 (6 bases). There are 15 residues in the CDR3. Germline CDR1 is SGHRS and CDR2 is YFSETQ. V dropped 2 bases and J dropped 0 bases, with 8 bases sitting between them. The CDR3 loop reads CASSFGTTNTGELFF. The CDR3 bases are TGCGCCAGCAGCTTCGGGACAACGAACACCGGGGAGCTGTTTTTT.

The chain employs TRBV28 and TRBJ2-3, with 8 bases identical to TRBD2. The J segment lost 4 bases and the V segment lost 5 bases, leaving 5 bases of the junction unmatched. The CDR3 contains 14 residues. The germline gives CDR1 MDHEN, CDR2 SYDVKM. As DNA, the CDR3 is TGTGCCAGCAGTCCGGGGGGGTGGGCAGATACGCAGTATTTT. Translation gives CASSPGGWADTQYF.

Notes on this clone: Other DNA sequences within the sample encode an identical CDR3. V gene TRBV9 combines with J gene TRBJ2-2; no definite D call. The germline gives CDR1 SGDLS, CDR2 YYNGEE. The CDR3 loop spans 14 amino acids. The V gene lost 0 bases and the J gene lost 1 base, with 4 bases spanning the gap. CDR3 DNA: TGTGCCAGCAGCGTAGCCCAGAACACCGGGGAGCTGTTTTTT. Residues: CASSVAQNTGELFF.

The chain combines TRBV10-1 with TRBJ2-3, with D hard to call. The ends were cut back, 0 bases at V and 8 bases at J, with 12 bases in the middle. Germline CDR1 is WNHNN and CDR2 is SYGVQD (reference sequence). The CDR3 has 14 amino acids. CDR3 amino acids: CASSESTRPSTQYF. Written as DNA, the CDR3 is TGCGCCAGCAGTGAGTCCACCAGACCTAGTACGCAGTATTTT.

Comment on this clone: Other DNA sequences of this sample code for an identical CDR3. CDR3 in amino acids: CASSGQENTEAFF. For the CDR3, the DNA is TGCGCCAGCAGCGGGCAAGAGAACACTGAAGCTTTCTTT. This chain connects TRBV5-1 to TRBJ1-1; D is unclear. V was pared by 4 bases and J by 1 base, with 8 bases between. This CDR3 region has 13 residues. CDR1 is SGHRS, CDR2 YFSETQ, per germline.